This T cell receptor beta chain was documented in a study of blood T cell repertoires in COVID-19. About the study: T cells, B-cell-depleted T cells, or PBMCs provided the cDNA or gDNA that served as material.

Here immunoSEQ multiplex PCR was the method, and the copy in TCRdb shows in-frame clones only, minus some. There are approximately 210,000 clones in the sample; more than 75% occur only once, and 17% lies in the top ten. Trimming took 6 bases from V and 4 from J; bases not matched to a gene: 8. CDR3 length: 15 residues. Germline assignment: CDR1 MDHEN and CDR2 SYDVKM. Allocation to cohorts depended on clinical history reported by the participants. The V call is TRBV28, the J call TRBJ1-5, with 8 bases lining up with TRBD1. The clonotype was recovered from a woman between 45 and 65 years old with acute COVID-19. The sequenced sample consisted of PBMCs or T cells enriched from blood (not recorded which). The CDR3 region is CASSPGQGQNQPQHF. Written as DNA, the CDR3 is TGTGCCAGCAGCCCTGGACAGGGCCAAAATCAGCCCCAGCATTTT.